These T cell receptor beta chains were read from a single sample in a study of T cells after yellow fever vaccination. TCRdb redid the calling of the 5' RACE reads with MiXCR, one entry per CDR3 protein. The sample consists of about 310,000 distinct CDR3 sequences, around 3.6% of them appearing once. This material consisted of PBMCs, taken on the day of the yellow fever booster vaccination. The origin of the receptors is a man in his late teens or twenties who received the YFV17D yellow fever vaccine. The CDR3 runs from the conserved cysteine through the conserved F or W. The D gene is left open where the match is weak. Only some rows state a clone size, as once, few, many or a class for expanded clones.

size	D	V	J	DNA	CDR3
many	.	TRBV7-3	TRBJ1-1	TGTGCCAGCAGCTTAAGCGTCAGGGACGGGGGCACTGAAGCTTTCTTT	CASSLSVRDGGTEAFF
.	.	TRBV7-9	TRBJ1-4	TGTGCCAGCAGCTTAGACAGTAATGAAAAACTGTTTTTT	CASSLDSNEKLFF
few	.	TRBV4-1	TRBJ2-2	TGCGCTGGTGGGCCAGCCAACACCGGGGAGCTGTTTTTT	CAGGPANTGELFF
.	.	TRBV29-1	TRBJ1-2	TGCAGCGTTGAGGCACCGGCTAACTATGGCTACACCTTC	CSVEAPANYGYTF
few	.	TRBV12-3/TRBV12-4	TRBJ1-6	TGTGCCAGCAGGGGGCCAGGGCCAAATTCACCCCTCCACTTT	CASRGPGPNSPLHF
many	.	TRBV24-1	TRBJ1-2	TGTGCCACCAGTGACACTGTCTATGGCTACACCTTC	CATSDTVYGYTF
.	TRBD2	TRBV20-1	TRBJ2-3	TGCAGTGATAGCCGTGGGACTAGCTCCCTCCCAGATACGCAGTATTTT	CSDSRGTSSLPDTQYF
few	.	TRBV7-3	TRBJ2-6	TGTGCCAGCAGCTTAGAGGTAGCTGGGGCCAACGTCCTGACTTTC	CASSLEVAGANVLTF
few	.	TRBV30	TRBJ1-1	TGTGCCTGGAGTGTTTCGGAGAACACTGAAGCTTTCTTT	CAWSVSENTEAFF
.	TRBD1	TRBV19	TRBJ1-2	TGTGCCAGTAGGGACAGGGAAGTAGAGTATGGCTACACCTTC	CASRDREVEYGYTF
many	.	TRBV7-9	TRBJ1-2	TGTGCCAGCAGCTTAGGGGTCCCTAGCGGTGGCTACACCTTC	CASSLGVPSGGYTF
many	.	TRBV24-1	TRBJ2-2	TGTGCCACCAGTGGTGTCCGGGACACAACCGGGGAGCTGTTTTTT	CATSGVRDTTGELFF
many	TRBD2	TRBV20-1	TRBJ2-1	TGCAGTGCTCTAGCGGGGACACATGGTAATGAGCAGTTCTTC	CSALAGTHGNEQFF
.	.	TRBV3-1	TRBJ1-1	TGTGCCAGCAGCCAAGATCTAGCAGGGCGGGCTTTCTTT	CASSQDLAGRAFF
few	TRBD1	TRBV13	TRBJ2-2	TGTGCCAGTTCGACAGGGAGCACCGGGGAGCTGTTTTTT	CASSTGSTGELFF
few	.	TRBV12-3/TRBV12-4	TRBJ1-1	TGTGCCAGCACCTCAGGTGTAGCTGAAGCTTTCTTT	CASTSGVAEAFF
.	.	TRBV4-3	TRBJ1-4	TGCGCCAGCAGCCTGGGGATGAGGAATGAAAAACTGTTTTTT	CASSLGMRNEKLFF
few	.	TRBV27	TRBJ1-1	TGTGCCAGCAGTCAATCCACAGGGCTTAGCACTGAAGCTTTCTTT	CASSQSTGLSTEAFF
many	.	TRBV2	TRBJ2-7	TGTGCCAGCAGGCGCCACGAGCAGTACTTC	CASRRHEQYF
many	TRBD1	TRBV7-2	TRBJ1-3	TGTGCCAGCAGCGCCAGACAGGGAAGTAGAAACACCATATATTTT	CASSARQGSRNTIYF
many	.	TRBV4-3	TRBJ1-4	TGCGCCAGCAGCCAAGTAGACCTCCAAACGGGGGAAAAACTGTTTTTT	CASSQVDLQTGEKLFF
.	.	TRBV20-1	TRBJ1-4	TGCAGTGCTAGGAGGGACCAAGGTGAAAAACTGTTTTTT	CSARRDQGEKLFF
many	TRBD1	TRBV7-2	TRBJ1-2	TGTGCCAGCAGCTTGCAGGACAGGGTCTATGGCTACACCTTC	CASSLQDRVYGYTF
.	.	TRBV18	TRBJ2-3	TGTGCCAGCTCAGGGCGGACCAGGACAGATACGCAGTATTTT	CASSGRTRTDTQYF
many	.	TRBV4-2	TRBJ1-5	TGTGCCAGCAGCCAAGACGGGGGTGAGCAGCCCCAGCATTTT	CASSQDGGEQPQHF
few	.	TRBV7-2	TRBJ2-3	TGTGCCAGCAGCGTCAGACAGGCTTCCACAGATACGCAGTATTTT	CASSVRQASTDTQYF
.	.	TRBV4-3	TRBJ2-1	TGCGCCAGCAGCCAAGAGGGGTATGGGGATGAGCAGTTCTTC	CASSQEGYGDEQFF
few	TRBD2	TRBV12-3/TRBV12-4	TRBJ2-1	TGTGCCAGCAGTGCCACCGGGACTAGCGGATACAATGAGCAGTTCTTC	CASSATGTSGYNEQFF
many	.	TRBV11-2	TRBJ2-5	TGTGCCAGCAGCTTATTTAGTCTCCGGATAAGGCGCGAGACCCAGTACTTC	CASSLFSLRIRRETQYF
few	.	TRBV11-2	TRBJ2-1	TGTGCCAGCAGCTTAAGACTAGATTACAATGAGCAGTTCTTC	CASSLRLDYNEQFF
few	.	TRBV4-2	TRBJ2-7	TGTGCCAGCAGCCAAGAAGATGGCGGCTACGAGCAGTACTTC	CASSQEDGGYEQYF
.	.	TRBV6-6	TRBJ1-6	TGTGCCAGCAGTTACTCCAGAGATAATTCACCCCTCCACTTT	CASSYSRDNSPLHF
.	.	TRBV12-3/TRBV12-4	TRBJ1-2	TGTGCCAGCAGTTCCGGGAGTAACCGTGGCTACACCTTC	CASSSGSNRGYTF
many	TRBD1	TRBV11-2	TRBJ1-2	TGTGCCAGCAGCGGGCCGGGACAGGGTGCCTATGGCTACACCTTC	CASSGPGQGAYGYTF
.	TRBD1	TRBV4-2	TRBJ1-6	TGTGCCAGCAGCCAGGTGACAGGGAGTGTTTCACCCCTCCACTTT	CASSQVTGSVSPLHF
few	.	TRBV9	TRBJ1-6	TGTGCCAGCAGCGTAACAGGCTTGGCTAATTCACCCCTCCACTTT	CASSVTGLANSPLHF
.	.	TRBV19	TRBJ2-2	TGTGCCAGCGCGGCCACCGGGGAGCTGTTTTTT	CASAATGELFF
.	.	TRBV18	TRBJ1-4	TGTGCCAGCTCACCACCGAGTGAAAAACTGTTTTTT	CASSPPSEKLFF
many	TRBD2	TRBV4-1	TRBJ2-6	TGCGCCAGCAGCCGGGCGGGGGTAATCACTGGGGCCAACGTCCTGACTTTC	CASSRAGVITGANVLTF
few	TRBD1	TRBV18	TRBJ1-1	TGTGCCAGCTCACCAGGTAACAGGGGCGCAGGGACTGAAGCTTTCTTT	CASSPGNRGAGTEAFF
many	TRBD2	TRBV5-1	TRBJ2-1	TGCGCCAGCAGCCTAACTAGCGGGGGGGCCGTTGAGCAGTTCTTC	CASSLTSGGAVEQFF
few	TRBD1	TRBV20-1	TRBJ2-3	TGCAGTGCTAGGTCAGGGGGCAACACAGATACGCAGTATTTT	CSARSGGNTDTQYF
many	.	TRBV30	TRBJ1-2	TGTGCCTGGAGTGGAGGGACCTATGGCTACACCTTC	CAWSGGTYGYTF
.	.	TRBV5-1	TRBJ2-1	TGCGCCAGCAGCTTGGCCAGAGCTAACTCCTACAATGAGCAGTTCTTC	CASSLARANSYNEQFF
many	.	TRBV11-2	TRBJ2-3	TGTGCCAGCAGCTACTGGGGGGATAGCACAGATACGCAGTATTTT	CASSYWGDSTDTQYF
few	.	TRBV27	TRBJ1-5	TGTGCCAGCAGTTTAACATGGGGGGGCAGTCAGCCCCAGCATTTT	CASSLTWGGSQPQHF
many	.	TRBV4-1	TRBJ2-5	TGCGCCAGCAGCCAACCCCGCCGAGGGTTAGGGGAGACCCAGTACTTC	CASSQPRRGLGETQYF
many	TRBD2	TRBV12-3/TRBV12-4	TRBJ2-1	TGTGCCACCCAGCCCGAGCGGGGGTCCTACAATGAGCAGTTCTTC	CATQPERGSYNEQFF
many	TRBD2	TRBV5-1	TRBJ2-2	TGCGCCAGCAGGACCGGGACTACAGTTGCCGGGGAGCTGTTTTTT	CASRTGTTVAGELFF
many	.	TRBV29-1	TRBJ2-2	TGCAGCGTTGAAGATGCGGGACCTAACACCGGGGAGCTGTTTTTT	CSVEDAGPNTGELFF